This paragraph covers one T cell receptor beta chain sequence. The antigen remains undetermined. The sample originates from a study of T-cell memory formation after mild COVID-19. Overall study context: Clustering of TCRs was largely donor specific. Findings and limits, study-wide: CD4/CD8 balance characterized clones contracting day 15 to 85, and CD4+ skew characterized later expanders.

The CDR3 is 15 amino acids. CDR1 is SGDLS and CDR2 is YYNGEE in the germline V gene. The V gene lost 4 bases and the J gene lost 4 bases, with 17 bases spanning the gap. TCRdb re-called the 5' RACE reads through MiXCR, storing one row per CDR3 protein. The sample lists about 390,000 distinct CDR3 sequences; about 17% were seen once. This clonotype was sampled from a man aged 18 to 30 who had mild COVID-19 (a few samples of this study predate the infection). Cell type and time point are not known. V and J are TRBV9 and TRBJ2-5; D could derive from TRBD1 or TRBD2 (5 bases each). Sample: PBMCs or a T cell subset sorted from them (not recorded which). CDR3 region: CASSSITYGAETQYF. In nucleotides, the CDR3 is TGTGCCAGCAGCTCCATCACGTACGGGGCAGAGACCCAGTACTTC.